Below, one T cell receptor (beta chain) is given with its context. Antigen specificity is unknown. PCR was performed using 60 Vbeta and 13 Jbeta primers. Repertoires were generated with immunoSEQ multiplex PCR, while TCRdb's copy carries only in-frame clones and drops some. The repertoire holds 150,000 to 200,000 clones, with roughly 79% as singletons. This sample is part of a study of cytomegalovirus exposure and HLA in healthy donors. Study in general: A previous analysis identified around 120 million unique TCR beta sequences derived from roughly 180 million T cells. Whole-study findings and limits: The analysis excluded some indistinguishable V segments, including TRBV6-2 and TRBV6-3. Earlier analysis found most TCR beta V segments productive about 87% or about 30% of the time.

V dropped 3 bases and J dropped 4; count of bases not matched to a gene: 5. The CDR3 is made up of 14 amino acids. The germline CDR1 and CDR2 sequences are PRHDT and FYEKMQ (reference sequence). Each donor was healthy, and each was a bone marrow donor. The chain couples TRBV13 to TRBJ1-1, with 7 positions matching TRBD1. Sequenced: PBMCs. This clonotype was sampled from a woman in her fifties or sixties in good health and CMV-seronegative. The CDR3 reads CASSFNQGVTEAFF. The CDR3 coding sequence is TGTGCCAGCAGCTTCAATCAGGGGGTCACTGAAGCTTTCTTT.